These 9 T cell receptor beta chains were all obtained from the same sample, sequenced in a study of T cells in Graves' hyperthyroidism and ophthalmopathy. Researchers took RNA transcripts and amplified the TCR beta CDR3 regions from them. A set of HTBI primers served as the primers for a first-round RT-PCR of the TCR CDR3. MiXCR, run by TCRdb on the multiplex PCR reads, gives a single entry per CDR3 protein. The top ten clones hold approximately 8% of a sample with 550,000 to 800,000 distinct CDR3 sequences, roughly 15% of them seen once. The sequenced material came from blood. These receptors were taken from a man in his late teens or twenties with Graves' hyperthyroidism.

This sequence joins TRBV6-1 and TRBJ2-4; the match to TRBD1 covers 7 bases. The CDR3 consists of 13 residues. Germline V gene lookup returns CDR1 MNHNS and CDR2 SASEGT. V lost 4 bases, J lost 8 bases, and 5 bases stayed unmatched. The chain's CDR3 is CASSVTGLDIQYF. CDR3 sequence (DNA): TGTGCCAGCAGTGTGACAGGGTTGGACATTCAGTACTTC.

The rearrangement links TRBV19 to TRBJ2-7; D is ambiguous. The V end was cut by 2 bases, the J end by 3 bases, with 11 bases between. The germline V gene encodes CDR1 LNHDA and CDR2 SQIVND (reference sequence). The CDR3 covers 14 residues. This CDR3 reads CASSINLDGYEQYF. DNA of the CDR3: TGTGCCAGTAGTATAAATCTGGACGGCTACGAGCAGTACTTC.

About this clonotype itself: A much more abundant neighbour one base away suggests this may be a read error. The CDR3 region has the DNA TGTGCCTGGGTACTTAGAGGAGCTAGCTATGGCTACACCTTC. This translates into CAWVLRGASYGYTF. The chain couples TRBV30 to TRBJ1-2; D is ambiguous. From germline, CDR1 is GTSNPN and CDR2 SVGIG (reference sequence). Trimming shortened V by 5 bases and J by 4 bases, and 17 bases separated the two germline ends. The CDR3 length is 14 residues.

This clonotype showed up many times. The chain couples TRBV20-1 to TRBJ1-5, with 8 bases that match TRBD1. CDR3 length: 13 residues. V was clipped by 1 base and J by 4 bases; unmatched bases: 0. The germline CDR1 and CDR2 sequences are DFQATT and SNEGSKA (reference sequence). The CDR3 reads CSARGDRNQPQHF. DNA for the CDR3: TGCAGTGCTAGAGGGGACAGGAATCAGCCCCAGCATTTT.

J is TRBJ2-2 and V is TRBV6-2 or TRBV6-3; D remains unclear. V was shortened by 0 bases and J by 3 bases, with 8 bases between the two germline ends. The germline V gene encodes CDR1 MNHEY and CDR2 SVGEGT. The CDR3 totals 15 residues. The CDR3 nucleotides are TGTGCCAGCAGTTACTCCCCGGACCACACCGGGGAGCTGTTTTTT. It translates to CASSYSPDHTGELFF.

This clonotype was detected only a few times. J is TRBJ1-4 and V is TRBV7-8, with D possibly matching TRBD1 (5 bases). The CDR3 covers 14 residues. The germline CDR1 and CDR2 sequences are SGHVS and FQNEAQ. Trimming removed 8 bases from V and 2 bases from J, with 12 bases in between. Here the CDR3 DNA reads TGTGCCAGCCGGAGGGGTGGGACTAATGAAAAACTGTTTTTT. This codes for CASRRGGTNEKLFF. The entire variable domain, with the rest obtained from reference TRBV7-8 and TRBJ1-4, is as follows: GAGVSQSPRYKVAKRGQDVALRCDPISGHVSLFWYQQALGQGPEFLTYFQNEAQLDKSGLPSDRFFAERPEGSVSTLKIQRTQQEDSAVYLCASRRGGTNEKLFFGSGTQLSVL.

This clonotype appeared a few times. V gene TRBV7-9 combines with J gene TRBJ1-5; D unclear. V lost 3 bases and J 1 base, leaving 13 bases between the germline ends. The germline V gene has CDR1 SEHNR and CDR2 FQNEAQ (reference sequence). This CDR3 has 16 amino acids. The CDR3: CASSLLGDFSNQPQHF. The CDR3, as DNA: TGTGCCAGCAGCTTGTTGGGCGACTTCAGCAATCAGCCCCAGCATTTT.

This clonotype was observed at least ten times. The chain combines TRBV2 with TRBJ2-7; the D call may be TRBD1 or TRBD2 (5 bases each). The V end lost 7 bases, the J end lost 4 bases, and 20 bases lay between the germline ends. The CDR3 has 15 residues. Germline loops: CDR1 SNHLY, CDR2 FYNNEI. CDR3 protein: CASMGDHRTRYEQYF. In DNA, the CDR3 is TGTGCCAGCATGGGGGACCACAGAACTAGATACGAGCAGTACTTC.

This clonotype was counted between two and nine times. The chain recombines TRBV20-1 with TRBJ2-1; D gene uncertain. V dropped 6 bases and J dropped 6 bases, with 21 bases sitting between them. Germline V gene sequence: CDR1 DFQATT, CDR2 SNEGSKA (reference sequence). The CDR3 sequence is 15 residues long. CDR3 sequence: CSATNQIRVPNEQFF. CDR3 nucleotide sequence: TGCAGTGCCACTAATCAAATTAGGGTTCCCAATGAGCAGTTCTTC.